This TCR beta chain was recovered during a study of identical twins. This clonotype was seen only a few times. Its cognate antigen is unknown. General observations from the study: Researchers caution that invariant MAIT and iNKT cells could partly confound zero-insertion analyses.

The germline CDR1 and CDR2 sequences are MNHEY and SMNVEV (reference sequence). V gave up 8 bases and J gave up 1 base, with 11 bases separating them. This CDR3 contains 13 residues. Using its own MiXCR run on the 5' RACE reads, TCRdb lists one record per CDR3 protein. Here the sample spans approximately 260,000 distinct CDR3 sequences, about 14% being singletons. The sequenced material came from memory (CD45RO+) T cells sorted from blood. The TCR sequence derives from a woman aged 18 to 35 in good health. V is TRBV27 and J is TRBJ1-1; D may be TRBD1 (5 bases). The CDR3 DNA reads TGTGCCAGCTCGACAGAGAGGAACACTGAAGCTTTCTTT. It translates to CASSTERNTEAFF.